This entry concerns a single T cell receptor (beta chain). The sample originates from a study of blood T cell repertoires in COVID-19. Study members were between about 18 and 100 years old and lived in fewer than 30 US regions. Participants' own reports of clinical history determined their cohort assignment. Methods used by the authors: Estimates of nucleated cell counts were drawn from the amplification of reference gene primers. Here immunoSEQ multiplex PCR was the method, and the copy in TCRdb shows in-frame clones only, minus some. That table is the source of V, J and clone size, and D and trimming were worked out from the DNA. In the table there are a few hundred thousand clones, around 90% of which are singletons. Trimming took 5 bases from V and 2 from J, leaving 11 bases between them. The CDR3 extends over 14 amino acids. Germline V CDR1 and CDR2: LNHDA, SQIVND (reference sequence).

This TCR came from a woman in her 30s who had recovered from COVID-19. The V and J genes are TRBV19 and TRBJ2-3; no reliable D call. Sequenced input: PBMCs or T cells enriched from blood (not recorded which). CDR3 bases: TGTGCCAGTAGTGGATATGGGCCCACAGATACGCAGTATTTT. It yields the protein CASSGYGPTDTQYF.